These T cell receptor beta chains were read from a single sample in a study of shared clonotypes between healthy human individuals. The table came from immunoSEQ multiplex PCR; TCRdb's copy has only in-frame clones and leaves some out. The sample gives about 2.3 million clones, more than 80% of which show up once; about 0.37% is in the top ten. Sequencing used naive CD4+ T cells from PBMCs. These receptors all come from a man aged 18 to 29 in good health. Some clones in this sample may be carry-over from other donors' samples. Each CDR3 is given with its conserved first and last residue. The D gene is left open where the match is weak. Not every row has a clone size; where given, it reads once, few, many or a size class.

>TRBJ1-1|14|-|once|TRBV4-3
CASSQDRTGAEAFF
TGCGCCAGCAGCCAAGATCGAACCGGGGCTGAAGCTTTCTTT
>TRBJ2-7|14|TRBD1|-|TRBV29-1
CSATVGTGDPQQYF
TGCAGCGCGACCGTTGGGACAGGGGACCCACAGCAGTACTTC
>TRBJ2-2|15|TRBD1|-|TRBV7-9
CASSPNRGRTGELFF
TGTGCCAGCAGCCCGAACAGGGGGCGGACCGGGGAGCTGTTTTTT
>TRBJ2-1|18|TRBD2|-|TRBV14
CASSPGLAGGPSYNEQFF
TGTGCCAGCAGCCCGGGACTAGCGGGAGGGCCTTCCTACAATGAGCAGTTCTTC
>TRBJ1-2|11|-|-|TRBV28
CASSELYGYTF
TGTGCCAGCAGTGAACTATATGGCTACACCTTC
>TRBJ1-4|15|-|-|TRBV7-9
CASSYGDRRNEKLFF
TGTGCCAGCAGCTACGGCGACAGAAGGAATGAAAAACTGTTTTTT
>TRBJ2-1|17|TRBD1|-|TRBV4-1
CASSHRQGKAGDNEQFF
TGCGCCAGCAGCCACCGACAGGGAAAGGCTGGTGACAATGAGCAGTTCTTC
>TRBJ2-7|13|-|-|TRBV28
CASKVGSNYEQYF
TGTGCCAGCAAAGTCGGGAGCAACTACGAGCAGTACTTC
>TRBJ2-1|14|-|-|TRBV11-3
CASSFVTGANEQFF
TGTGCCAGCAGCTTTGTAACGGGAGCTAATGAGCAGTTCTTC
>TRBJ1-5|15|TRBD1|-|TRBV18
CASSPIGTGGQPQHF
TGTGCCAGCTCACCAATAGGGACAGGGGGTCAGCCCCAGCATTTT
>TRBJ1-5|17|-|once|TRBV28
CASSKTRQFYSNQPQHF
TGTGCCAGCAGTAAAACACGCCAGTTCTATAGCAATCAGCCCCAGCATTTT
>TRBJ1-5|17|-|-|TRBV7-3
CASSLPFSHGGNQPQHF
TGTGCCAGCAGCTTACCGTTTTCACATGGGGGGAATCAGCCCCAGCATTTT
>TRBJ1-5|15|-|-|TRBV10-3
CAISSDRGEAQPQHF
TGTGCCATCAGTTCCGACCGGGGGGAGGCTCAGCCCCAGCATTTT
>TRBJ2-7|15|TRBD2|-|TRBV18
CASSAGTNPTYEQYF
TGTGCCAGCTCAGCGGGGACTAACCCTACCTACGAGCAGTACTTC
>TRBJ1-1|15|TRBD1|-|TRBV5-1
CASRPPGTGFTEAFF
TGCGCCAGCAGGCCCCCCGGGACAGGGTTCACTGAAGCTTTCTTT
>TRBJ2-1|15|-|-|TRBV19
CASSSSGSSYNEQFF
TGTGCCAGTAGTAGTAGCGGCAGCTCCTACAATGAGCAGTTCTTC
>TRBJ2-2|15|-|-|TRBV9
CASSVLLEGGGELFF
TGTGCCAGCAGCGTCCTCCTGGAGGGGGGCGGGGAGCTGTTTTTT
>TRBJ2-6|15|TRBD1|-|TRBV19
CASRTGASGANVLTF
TGTGCCAGCAGGACAGGGGCGTCTGGGGCCAACGTCCTGACTTTC
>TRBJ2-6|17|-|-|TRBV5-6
CASSFGEASSGANVLTF
TGTGCCAGCAGCTTCGGGGAGGCCAGCTCTGGGGCCAACGTCCTGACTTTC
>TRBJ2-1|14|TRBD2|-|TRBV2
CASRGSGVYNEQFF
TGTGCCAGCAGGGGTAGCGGGGTTTACAATGAGCAGTTCTTC
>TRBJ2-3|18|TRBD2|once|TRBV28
CASALSPGGRSSTDTQYF
TGTGCCAGCGCCCTCTCCCCGGGGGGGCGTTCTAGCACAGATACGCAGTATTTT
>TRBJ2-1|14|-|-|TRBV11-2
CASSTRLYGNEQFF
TGTGCCAGCAGCACAAGACTATATGGCAATGAGCAGTTCTTC
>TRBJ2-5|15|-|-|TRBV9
CASSVGASEKETQYF
TGTGCCAGCAGCGTAGGTGCTAGCGAAAAAGAGACCCAGTACTTC
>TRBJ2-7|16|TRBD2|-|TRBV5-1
CASSLAGLAVTYEQYF
TGCGCCAGCAGCTTGGCCGGACTAGCGGTTACCTACGAGCAGTACTTC
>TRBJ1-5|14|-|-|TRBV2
CASSQQGFNQPQHF
TGTGCCAGCAGTCAACAGGGATTCAATCAGCCCCAGCATTTT
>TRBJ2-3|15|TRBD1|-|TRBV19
CASSIRDRGADTQYF
TGTGCCAGTAGTATCCGGGACAGGGGTGCAGATACGCAGTATTTT
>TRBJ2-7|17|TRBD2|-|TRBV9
CASSVGGGGTASYEQYF
TGTGCCAGCAGCGTCGGGGGGGGCGGCACTGCCTCCTACGAGCAGTACTTC
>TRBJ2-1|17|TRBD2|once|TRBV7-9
CASSFDLAGGMYNEQFF
TGTGCCAGCAGCTTCGACCTAGCGGGAGGAATGTACAATGAGCAGTTCTTC
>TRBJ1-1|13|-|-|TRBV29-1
CSVVRQGNTEAFF
TGCAGCGTTGTCCGTCAGGGGAACACTGAAGCTTTCTTT
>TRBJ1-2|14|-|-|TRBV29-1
CSVGSGPSNYGYTF
TGCAGCGTTGGATCAGGTCCTTCTAACTATGGCTACACCTTC
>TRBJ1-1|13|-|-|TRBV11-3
CASSSGQNTEAFF
TGTGCCAGCAGCTCGGGACAGAACACTGAAGCTTTCTTT
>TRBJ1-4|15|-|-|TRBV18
CASSPPDRIGEKLFF
TGTGCCAGCTCACCACCTGACAGGATAGGTGAAAAACTGTTTTTT
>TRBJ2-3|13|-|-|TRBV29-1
CSARKTGTDTQYF
TGCAGCGCCCGAAAGACAGGCACAGATACGCAGTATTTT
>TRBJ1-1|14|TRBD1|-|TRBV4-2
CASSPGQLNTEAFF
TGTGCCAGCAGCCCGGGACAGTTGAACACTGAAGCTTTCTTT
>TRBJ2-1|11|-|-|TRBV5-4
CASSTDNEQFF
TGTGCCAGCAGCACCGACAATGAGCAGTTCTTC
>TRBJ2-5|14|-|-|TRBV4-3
CASSQRSGTFTQYF
TGCGCCAGCAGCCAACGATCTGGGACCTTTACCCAGTACTTC
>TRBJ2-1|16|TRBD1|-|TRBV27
CASSHPTGGGYNEQFF
TGTGCCAGCAGTCACCCGACAGGGGGCGGGTACAATGAGCAGTTCTTC
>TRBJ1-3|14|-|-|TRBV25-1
CASSVPGTGNTIYF
TGTGCCAGCAGTGTACCGGGCACTGGAAACACCATATATTTT
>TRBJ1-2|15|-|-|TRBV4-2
CASSQASGAGYGYTF
TGTGCCAGCAGCCAAGCCTCAGGAGCGGGCTATGGCTACACCTTC
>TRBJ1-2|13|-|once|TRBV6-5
CASSDRQARGYTF
TGTGCCAGCAGCGATCGACAGGCCCGAGGCTACACCTTC
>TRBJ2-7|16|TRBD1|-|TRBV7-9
CASSRRARTGSYEQYF
TGTGCCAGCAGTCGTAGGGCCAGGACAGGGTCCTACGAGCAGTACTTC
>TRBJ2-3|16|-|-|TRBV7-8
CASSIGVGQGSDTQYF
TGTGCCAGCAGCATCGGCGTAGGGCAGGGTTCAGATACGCAGTATTTT
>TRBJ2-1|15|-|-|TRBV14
CASSPIARAGNEQFF
TGTGCCAGCAGCCCAATAGCGAGAGCTGGCAATGAGCAGTTCTTC
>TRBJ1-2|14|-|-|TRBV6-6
CASTIPPGTYGYTF
TGTGCCAGCACCATTCCCCCAGGGACCTATGGCTACACCTTC